This T cell receptor (beta chain) was sequenced during a study of blood T cell repertoires in COVID-19. In its sample, this clone was seen once. V lost 2 bases, J lost 4 bases, and 7 bases stayed unmatched. The germline gives CDR1 MGHRA, CDR2 YSYEKL. The CDR3 contains 16 residues. Clones were read by immunoSEQ multiplex PCR, and TCRdb kept only the in-frame ones, dropping some. The table has some 190,000 clones, 75% to 85% seen once. This chain connects TRBV4-1 to TRBJ2-7; TRBD1 matches 11 bases. The clonotype was recovered from a young man with acute COVID-19. Source material: PBMCs or T cells enriched from blood (not recorded which). The CDR3, as DNA: TGCGCCAGCAGCCAAAATCCGGGACAGGGGGATTACGAGCAGTACTTC. It codes for CASSQNPGQGDYEQYF.